The 6 T cell receptor beta chains below were found in one sample sequenced in a study of beta chain features in type 1 diabetes listed by TCRdb under 2018. What the research found in general, with its limitations: Type 1 diabetes patients showed a moderate but significant shortening of TCRB CDR3 length in all four CD4+ subsets.

These receptors have no identified antigens. The method behind the library was the immunoSEQ multiplex PCR assay. The entire amount of isolated RNA was reverse transcribed using the High Capacity cDNA Reverse Transcription Kit, so the sequenced TCRB transcripts were expressed ones. Entries here come from immuneACCESS through TCRdb and include only in-frame sequences with V and J called. Some clones fail to appear in such tables; in the studies checked, an unresolved V gene covers under half of the shortfall, and the cause of the remainder is unknown. Present in this sample are some 240,000 clones, around 16% of which were seen just once. The top ten hold 0.07% to 0.095% of the sample. Sequenced sample: naive CD4+ T cells from blood. This specimen's cell subset or site label, per the study, means: true naive CD4+ T cells. The source of these receptors is a man aged 30-40 years with type 1 diabetes.

The CDR3 sequence is CASGPGQVNTEAFF. DNA of the CDR3: TGCGCCAGCGGGCCTGGGCAGGTGAACACTGAAGCTTTCTTT. The chain is built from TRBV23-1 and TRBJ1-1, with D unresolved. TRBV23-1 is an ORF for which the function is uncertain. V lost 8 bases and J lost 0, with 13 bases in between. This CDR3 has 14 residues.

This clone has more than one count but fewer than ten. This sequence joins TRBV29-1 and TRBJ2-5, with D hard to call. The CDR3 loop spans 12 amino acids. Germline CDR1 and CDR2: SQVTM and ANQGSEA. Trimming stripped 8 bases from V and 1 base from J, with 11 bases between. The CDR3 loop reads CSPLSSQETQYF. CDR3 nucleotide sequence: TGCAGCCCCCTTTCCAGCCAAGAGACCCAGTACTTC.

As to this clone: Other DNA sequences in the sample encode the same CDR3. This chain joins TRBV29-1 and TRBJ2-5; D unresolved. V lost 4 bases and J 1 base, leaving 7 bases between the germline ends. This CDR3 is 12 amino acids long. The germline gives CDR1 SQVTM, CDR2 ANQGSEA. CDR3 DNA: TGCAGCGTTGCGGTAGGCCAAGAGACCCAGTACTTC. It specifies CSVAVGQETQYF.

CDR3 loop: CASSLLGLVTDTQYF. As DNA, the CDR3 is TGCGCCAGCAGCTTGTTGGGACTGGTCACAGATACGCAGTATTTT. The rearrangement joins TRBV5-1 to TRBJ2-3, with a possible D match to TRBD2 (6 bases). The germline V gene encodes CDR1 SGHRS and CDR2 YFSETQ. The V and J ends lost 1 base and 2 bases respectively, with 11 bases between them. This CDR3 comprises 15 residues.

This clone has only a few counts. In nucleotides, the CDR3 is TGTGCCTGGAGTGTAGGACTAGCGAGACACAATGAGCAGTTCTTC. This codes for CAWSVGLARHNEQFF. The gene calls are TRBV30 and TRBJ2-1; 9 bases line up with TRBD2. The V gene end was trimmed by 0 bases and the J gene end by 5 bases; junction bases not matched to a gene: 5. This CDR3 spans 15 amino acids. Per the germline V gene, CDR1 is GTSNPN and CDR2 is SVGIG (reference sequence). The variable domain in full, with the rest retrieved from reference TRBV30 and TRBJ2-1, is SQTIHQWPATLVQPVGSPLSLECTVEGTSNPNLYWYRQAAGRGLQLLFYSVGIGQISSEVPQNLSASRPQDRQFILSSKKLLLSDSGFYLCAWSVGLARHNEQFFGPGTRLTVL.

The table lists this clone with a few counts. The chain has TRBV15 and TRBJ2-4, with D tentatively TRBD2 (7 bases). Trimming stripped 3 bases from V and 0 bases from J, with 9 bases between. Germline CDR1 and CDR2: LNHNV and YYDKDF (reference sequence). This CDR3 contains 15 residues. The CDR3 region has the DNA TGTGCCACCAGCAGTGGGGGGGCAGCCAAAAACATTCAGTACTTC. Translating gives CATSSGGAAKNIQYF.